The 16 T cell receptor beta chains presented below share a single source sample, sequenced in a study of T cells in Graves' hyperthyroidism and ophthalmopathy. Amplified TCR beta CDR3 regions came from RNA transcripts. With the HTBI primer set, the TCR CDR3 went through a first round of RT-PCR. TCRdb re-derived calls from the multiplex PCR reads in MiXCR, one entry per CDR3 protein. The sample records under 350,000 distinct CDR3 sequences, 17% being singletons. The sample was blood. Every receptor here comes from a woman aged 60-75 years with Graves' ophthalmopathy.

Only a few counts were recorded for this clonotype. The rearrangement links TRBV12-3 or TRBV12-4 to TRBJ2-6; D unresolved. Trimming cost V 6 bases and J 0 bases, with 9 bases left between them. The CDR3 totals 15 residues. CDR3 nucleotides: TGTGCCAGCAGGTCCACATACTCTGGGGCCAACGTCCTGACTTTC. Protein product: CASRSTYSGANVLTF.

This sequence joins TRBV7-2 and TRBJ1-1, with D possibly TRBD1 on 6 matching bases. The V and J ends lost 7 bases and 0 bases respectively, with 15 bases between them. From germline, CDR1 is SGHTA and CDR2 FQGNSA. The CDR3 totals 15 residues. The CDR3 sequence is CASNPGGAMNTEAFF. The DNA for the CDR3 is TGTGCCAGCAACCCGGGGGGGGCCATGAACACTGAAGCTTTCTTT.

This clonotype occurred many times. The rearrangement uses TRBV7-3 and TRBJ2-1, with 7 bases fitting TRBD2. CDR1 and CDR2 (germline): SGHTA, FQGTGA. The CDR3 runs 16 residues. Germline trimming cut 5 bases from V and 8 bases from J; bases unmatched to any gene: 15. The CDR3 region is CASSRLAGPSSDEQFF. The DNA for the CDR3 is TGTGCCAGCAGCAGATTAGCGGGCCCCAGCTCCGATGAGCAGTTCTTC.

This clonotype came up many times. The rearrangement uses TRBV15 and TRBJ2-1, with D possibly called TRBD1 or TRBD2 (5 bases each). The CDR3 is made up of 13 amino acids. Germline assignment: CDR1 LNHNV and CDR2 YYDKDF (reference sequence). Trimming left V 5 bases short and J 7 bases short, with 12 bases between. The CDR3 DNA follows: TGTGCCACCAGCGGGGACCGGGGAAATGAGCAGTTCTTC. It specifies CATSGDRGNEQFF.

This clonotype has only a few counts. J is TRBJ1-5 and V is TRBV27; 10 bases fit TRBD1. The CDR3 spans 14 residues. With V trimmed by 6 bases and J by 5 bases, 4 bases remained unmatched. The V gene's germline CDR1 is MNHEY and CDR2 SMNVEV (reference sequence). CDR3 bases: TGTGCCAGCAGCCCGACAGGGGGCTATCAGCCCCAGCATTTT. This sequence encodes CASSPTGGYQPQHF.

V gene TRBV18 combines with J gene TRBJ1-5; possibly TRBD1 for D (5 bases). The germline V gene encodes CDR1 KGHSH and CDR2 LQKENI. The CDR3 spans 15 residues. The V gene lost 6 bases and the J gene lost 0 bases, with 12 bases spanning the gap. The CDR3 DNA is TGTGCCAGCTCCCCGACAGCGTATAGCAATCAGCCCCAGCATTTT. It yields the protein CASSPTAYSNQPQHF.

This clonotype was counted many times. This rearrangement joins TRBV20-1 to TRBJ1-5, with D unresolved. Germline CDR1 reads DFQATT; CDR2 reads SNEGSKA (reference sequence). This CDR3 comprises 15 residues. V lost 4 bases and J lost 2, with 15 bases in between. Here the CDR3 reads CSAIELTGGNQPQHF. CDR3 DNA: TGCAGTGCTATCGAATTGACCGGGGGCAATCAGCCCCAGCATTTT.

This clonotype was detected a few times. The rearrangement uses TRBV5-8 and TRBJ2-1; 10 positions match TRBD2. CDR1 and CDR2 (germline): SGHTS, YDEGEE. This CDR3 has 17 residues. V trimming: 3 bases; J trimming: 9 bases; junction bases outside the gene matches: 15. In nucleotides, the CDR3 is TGTGCCAGCAGCTCTTACAGGGTTCTAGCGGGAGCTACTGAGCAGTTCTTC. This translates into CASSSYRVLAGATEQFF.

V and J are TRBV7-9 and TRBJ1-2; possibly TRBD1 for D (5 bases). Germline CDR1 reads SEHNR; CDR2 reads FQNEAQ (reference sequence). The ends were cut back, 7 bases at V and 3 bases at J, with 18 bases in the middle. The CDR3 totals 15 residues. The CDR3 region is CASNLGGGAHYGYTF. CDR3 DNA: TGTGCCAGCAACCTCGGGGGAGGGGCACACTATGGCTACACCTTC.

This clonotype was picked up many times. The chain recombines TRBV7-9 with TRBJ2-3, with TRBD1 matching 7 bases. The V segment lost 3 bases and the J segment 0 bases; nucleotides outside the gene matches: 9. This CDR3 comprises 17 residues. Germline V gene sequence: CDR1 SEHNR, CDR2 FQNEAQ (reference sequence). CDR3 coding DNA: TGTGCCAGCAGCTTCCGCCCGACAGGGCTAAGCACAGATACGCAGTATTTT. Amino acids: CASSFRPTGLSTDTQYF.

The chain carries TRBV5-1 and TRBJ2-7; TRBD1 aligns across 10 bases. V lost 2 bases to trimming and J lost 3 bases; unmatched junction nucleotides: 5. CDR1 and CDR2 (germline): SGHRS, YFSETQ. The CDR3 has 15 residues. The CDR3 here is CASSFRQGAGYEQYF. The CDR3 DNA follows: TGCGCCAGCAGCTTCAGACAGGGGGCCGGCTACGAGCAGTACTTC. The full variable domain, completed using reference TRBV5-1 and TRBJ2-7, is KAGVTQTPRYLIKTRGQQVTLSCSPISGHRSVSWYQQTPGQGLQFLFEYFSETQRNKGNFPGRFSGRQFSNSRSEMNVSTLELGDSALYLCASSFRQGAGYEQYFGPGTRLTVT.

This clonotype was counted at least ten times. The chain has TRBV28 and TRBJ2-1; 12 positions match TRBD2. Trimming removed 7 bases from V and 4 bases from J; junction bases left unmatched: 20. Per the germline V gene, CDR1 is MDHEN and CDR2 is SYDVKM. CDR3 length equals 20 residues. The CDR3 DNA reads as TGTGCCAGCACCGAAAGACTAGCGGGAGTCCCTGGCGTCACATACAATGAGCAGTTCTTC. Protein product: CASTERLAGVPGVTYNEQFF.

This clonotype was seen many times. The chain uses TRBV2 and TRBJ2-7, with no clear D. Trimming removed 3 bases from V and 1 base from J, with 4 bases in between. Germline lookup yields CDR1 SNHLY and CDR2 FYNNEI. The CDR3 contains 12 residues. CDR3 residues: CASSDLSYEQYF. The CDR3 region has the DNA TGTGCCAGCAGTGATCTTTCCTACGAGCAGTACTTC.

At least ten counts were recorded for this clonotype. This rearrangement joins TRBV28 to TRBJ1-5; no definite D call. Deletions cut 2 bases from V and 0 bases from J, with 11 bases between. CDR1 MDHEN and CDR2 SYDVKM come from the germline V gene. The CDR3 runs to 16 residues. CDR3 protein: CASSLPTRNSNQPQHF. CDR3 sequence (DNA): TGTGCCAGCAGTTTACCGACTAGAAATAGCAATCAGCCCCAGCATTTT.

This chain joins TRBV7-2 and TRBJ1-1; 8 bases agree with TRBD1. Germline CDR1 is SGHTA and CDR2 is FQGNSA. The CDR3 sequence is 15 residues long. V lost 5 bases and J lost 4; bases outside the gene matches: 9. In DNA, the CDR3 is TGTGCCAGCAGCCGCCGGACAGGGAGGGGCACTGAAGCTTTCTTT. Residues: CASSRRTGRGTEAFF.

This clonotype has at least ten counts. The rearrangement links TRBV7-9 to TRBJ1-2; D is unresolved. The germline V gene encodes CDR1 SEHNR and CDR2 FQNEAQ (reference sequence). The CDR3 covers 12 residues. The ends were cut back, 11 bases at V and 4 bases at J, with 14 bases in the middle. The CDR3 region has the DNA TGTGCCCCCAGAGAATTGGGCTATGGCTACACCTTC. Amino acid sequence: CAPRELGYGYTF.